Sequencing of this T cell receptor beta chain was carried out in a study of cytomegalovirus exposure and HLA in healthy donors. Study outcomes and limitations: Indistinguishable V segments, including TRBV6-2 and TRBV6-3, were excluded.

This PCR relied on a set of 60 Vbeta primers and 13 Jbeta primers. TCRdb's table, derived via immunoSEQ multiplex PCR, lists solely in-frame clones and lacks some. The data show roughly 240,000 clones, around 78% seen once. In the case of this clone: Its antigen remains unknown.

This CDR3 spans 15 amino acids. The J segment lost 0 bases and the V segment lost 9 bases, leaving 11 bases of the junction unmatched. Germline V lookup: CDR1 SGHDN, CDR2 FVKESK. The specimen was PBMCs. V usage is TRBV14 and J usage is TRBJ2-7; 7 nucleotides align to TRBD2. The TCR was taken from a boy aged 5-17 years in good health and CMV-seronegative. The CDR3 sequence: CARSPTSASSYEQYF. CDR3 DNA sequence: TGTGCCAGATCCCCAACTAGCGCGAGCTCCTACGAGCAGTACTTC.